This is a list of T cell receptor beta chains from one sample in a study of blood T cell repertoires in COVID-19. Method: immunoSEQ multiplex PCR; TCRdb's copy keeps in-frame clones and lacks some. The sample lists roughly 86,000 clones, roughly 86% seen once, with around 4.5% in the top ten. Sequencing was performed on peripheral blood. These TCRs come from a man in his fifties or sixties with active or convalescent COVID-19. CDR3s include the opening cysteine and the closing phenylalanine or tryptophan. A D gene is named only where the DNA matches it firmly. Expanded clones are given a class, and other clones once, few, many or no size at all.

CDR3 DNA: TGTGCCAGCAGCCAAGACCTGGGACAGGTCGGCTCTGGAAACACCATATATTTT; CDR3 protein: CASSQDLGQVGSGNTIYF; D gene: TRBD1; J gene: TRBJ1-3; V gene: TRBV14; clone size: -
CDR3 DNA: TGCGCCAGCAGCTTGTTGGACAGGGGAGGTGGGGTGAACACTGAAGCTTTCTTT; CDR3 protein: CASSLLDRGGGVNTEAFF; D gene: TRBD1; J gene: TRBJ1-1; V gene: TRBV5-1; clone size: -
CDR3 DNA: TGTGCCAGCTCACCACCACAGGCCTCCTCTGGAAACACCATATATTTT; CDR3 protein: CASSPPQASSGNTIYF; D gene: -; J gene: TRBJ1-3; V gene: TRBV18; clone size: -
CDR3 DNA: TGTGCCACCAGTGAGGCGACAGGGGGCGCTTCCGGGGAGCTGTTTTTT; CDR3 protein: CATSEATGGASGELFF; D gene: TRBD1; J gene: TRBJ2-2; V gene: TRBV24-1; clone size: -
CDR3 DNA: TGTGCCAGCTCACCAATTTCTACTAGTCTCTCTGGGGCCAACGTCCTGACTTTC; CDR3 protein: CASSPISTSLSGANVLTF; D gene: -; J gene: TRBJ2-6; V gene: TRBV18; clone size: -
CDR3 DNA: TGTGCCAGCAGCATCCACCCTGACAGTAACACCGGGGAGCTGTTTTTT; CDR3 protein: CASSIHPDSNTGELFF; D gene: -; J gene: TRBJ2-2; V gene: TRBV7-7; clone size: -
CDR3 DNA: TGTGCCAGCTCACCACGGGAGGGGATGAGCACAGATACGCAGTATTTT; CDR3 protein: CASSPREGMSTDTQYF; D gene: TRBD2; J gene: TRBJ2-3; V gene: TRBV18; clone size: -
CDR3 DNA: TGTGCCAGTAGCTTAAGGCAGGGCATGTTGCCCCAGCATTTT; CDR3 protein: CASSLRQGMLPQHF; D gene: -; J gene: TRBJ1-5; V gene: TRBV7-8; clone size: -
CDR3 DNA: TGTGCCAGCAGCTCGACAGGGCTCCAGCCCCAGCATTTT; CDR3 protein: CASSSTGLQPQHF; D gene: TRBD1; J gene: TRBJ1-5; V gene: TRBV7-9; clone size: -
CDR3 DNA: TGTGCCTGGACTGGGACAGGGGCCTACTTCACTGAAGCTTTCTTT; CDR3 protein: CAWTGTGAYFTEAFF; D gene: TRBD1; J gene: TRBJ1-1; V gene: TRBV30; clone size: -
CDR3 DNA: TGTGCCAGCAGCCACACAGGGGGCACTGAAGCTTTCTTT; CDR3 protein: CASSHTGGTEAFF; D gene: TRBD1; J gene: TRBJ1-1; V gene: TRBV6-2/TRBV6-3; clone size: -
CDR3 DNA: TGTGCCAGCGGAGGACTAGCGGGGAGGGAGACCCAGTACTTC; CDR3 protein: CASGGLAGRETQYF; D gene: TRBD2; J gene: TRBJ2-5; V gene: TRBV2; clone size: -
CDR3 DNA: TGTGCCATCAGTGAGAGGGGCTCTGGGGCCAACGTCCTGACTTTC; CDR3 protein: CAISERGSGANVLTF; D gene: -; J gene: TRBJ2-6; V gene: TRBV10-3; clone size: few
CDR3 DNA: TGTGCCTGGACTAGCGGGGGGAACAATGAGCAGTTCTTC; CDR3 protein: CAWTSGGNNEQFF; D gene: TRBD2; J gene: TRBJ2-1; V gene: TRBV30; clone size: -
CDR3 DNA: TGTGCCAGCAGTTTACCGGCAGGGGGCCACGAGCAGTACTTC; CDR3 protein: CASSLPAGGHEQYF; D gene: TRBD1; J gene: TRBJ2-7; V gene: TRBV28; clone size: -
CDR3 DNA: TGTGCCACGTTGGACAGGCCCTCTGAAAAACTGTTTTTT; CDR3 protein: CATLDRPSEKLFF; D gene: TRBD1; J gene: TRBJ1-4; V gene: TRBV10-3; clone size: -
CDR3 DNA: TGCGCCAGCAGCCCTCGGTCGACAGGGATTGCAACTAATGAAAAACTGTTTTTT; CDR3 protein: CASSPRSTGIATNEKLFF; D gene: TRBD1; J gene: TRBJ1-4; V gene: TRBV4-1; clone size: -
CDR3 DNA: TGTGCCAGCAGCCAAGATTTAGGAGTATACACAGATACGCAGTATTTT; CDR3 protein: CASSQDLGVYTDTQYF; D gene: -; J gene: TRBJ2-3; V gene: TRBV4-2; clone size: -
CDR3 DNA: TGTGCCAGTAGTGCGTACAGGGCCGTGGGGGACACCATATATTTT; CDR3 protein: CASSAYRAVGDTIYF; D gene: -; J gene: TRBJ1-3; V gene: TRBV19; clone size: -
CDR3 DNA: TGTGCCATCTTACAGGGAGAGGGGACCAATGAGCAGTTCTTC; CDR3 protein: CAILQGEGTNEQFF; D gene: -; J gene: TRBJ2-1; V gene: TRBV6-5; clone size: -
CDR3 DNA: TGTGCCAGCAGCTTGTACGTGGTCAGGGGATACAATGAGCAGTTCTTC; CDR3 protein: CASSLYVVRGYNEQFF; D gene: -; J gene: TRBJ2-1; V gene: TRBV5-5; clone size: -
CDR3 DNA: TGTGCCAGCAGTCGCAGGGAAAACTATGGCTACACCTTC; CDR3 protein: CASSRRENYGYTF; D gene: -; J gene: TRBJ1-2; V gene: TRBV28; clone size: -
CDR3 DNA: TGTGCCAGCAGCGTGTCGGGACAGACGCATCAGCCCCAGCATTTT; CDR3 protein: CASSVSGQTHQPQHF; D gene: TRBD1; J gene: TRBJ1-5; V gene: TRBV9; clone size: -
CDR3 DNA: TGTGCCAGCAGTCCGGACAGCGTCTATGGCTACACCTTC; CDR3 protein: CASSPDSVYGYTF; D gene: -; J gene: TRBJ1-2; V gene: TRBV6-5; clone size: -
CDR3 DNA: TGTGCCACCAGTGAGGGGGGGGGCTATAGCAATCAGCCCCAGCATTTT; CDR3 protein: CATSEGGGYSNQPQHF; D gene: -; J gene: TRBJ1-5; V gene: TRBV24-1; clone size: -
CDR3 DNA: TGTGCCAGCAGCGGTACTTTGAAAGAGACCCAGTACTTC; CDR3 protein: CASSGTLKETQYF; D gene: -; J gene: TRBJ2-5; V gene: TRBV3-1/TRBV3-2; clone size: -
CDR3 DNA: TGTGCCAGCAGTTTGAGATTCGGGCAGCCCCAGCATTTT; CDR3 protein: CASSLRFGQPQHF; D gene: -; J gene: TRBJ1-5; V gene: TRBV6-5; clone size: -
CDR3 DNA: TGTGCCAGTAGTACTGACAGGGACAACTATGGCTACACCTTC; CDR3 protein: CASSTDRDNYGYTF; D gene: TRBD1; J gene: TRBJ1-2; V gene: TRBV19; clone size: -
CDR3 DNA: TGTGCCTGGAGTGGTGGGACAGGGGGCATCTATGGCTACACCTTC; CDR3 protein: CAWSGGTGGIYGYTF; D gene: TRBD1; J gene: TRBJ1-2; V gene: TRBV30; clone size: -
CDR3 DNA: TGTGCCAGCAGCCGGTACCAAGAGACCCAGTACTTC; CDR3 protein: CASSRYQETQYF; D gene: -; J gene: TRBJ2-5; V gene: TRBV7-2; clone size: -
CDR3 DNA: TGTGCCAGCAGTTATTCGGACAGGGGGCGGAACAATGAGCAGTTCTTC; CDR3 protein: CASSYSDRGRNNEQFF; D gene: TRBD1; J gene: TRBJ2-1; V gene: TRBV6-8; clone size: -
CDR3 DNA: TGTGCCAGTAGTCCTACCCCGGAACAGGGGAGCACAGATACGCAGTATTTT; CDR3 protein: CASSPTPEQGSTDTQYF; D gene: TRBD1; J gene: TRBJ2-3; V gene: TRBV19; clone size: -
CDR3 DNA: TGCGCCAGCAGCGAAACAGGGACCTCCCGAAACACCATATATTTT; CDR3 protein: CASSETGTSRNTIYF; D gene: -; J gene: TRBJ1-3; V gene: TRBV5-1; clone size: -
CDR3 DNA: TGTGCCAGTAGGAGACAGGGAGAGAACACTGAAGCTTTCTTT; CDR3 protein: CASRRQGENTEAFF; D gene: TRBD1; J gene: TRBJ1-1; V gene: TRBV19; clone size: once
CDR3 DNA: TGCGCCAGCAGCCAAGAAGCTCCGGGGTCTAGCACAGATACGCAGTATTTT; CDR3 protein: CASSQEAPGSSTDTQYF; D gene: -; J gene: TRBJ2-3; V gene: TRBV4-3; clone size: -
CDR3 DNA: TGTGCCACCGGGACAGATAGCAATCAGCCCCAGCATTTT; CDR3 protein: CATGTDSNQPQHF; D gene: TRBD1; J gene: TRBJ1-5; V gene: TRBV24-1; clone size: -
CDR3 DNA: TGTGCCAGCAGTAGGGGGTCAGTCGGCTACACCTTC; CDR3 protein: CASSRGSVGYTF; D gene: -; J gene: TRBJ1-2; V gene: TRBV6-5; clone size: once
CDR3 DNA: TGCGCCAGCAGTACGGACAGGGTGACTGAAGCTTTCTTT; CDR3 protein: CASSTDRVTEAFF; D gene: TRBD1; J gene: TRBJ1-1; V gene: TRBV10-1; clone size: -
CDR3 DNA: TGTGCCAGCAGCAACGAACTAGGGGAGACCCAGTACTTC; CDR3 protein: CASSNELGETQYF; D gene: -; J gene: TRBJ2-5; V gene: TRBV7-9; clone size: -
CDR3 DNA: TGTGCCATCAGACCGGACAGGGACACTGAAGCTTTCTTT; CDR3 protein: CAIRPDRDTEAFF; D gene: TRBD1; J gene: TRBJ1-1; V gene: TRBV10-3; clone size: -
CDR3 DNA: TGTGCCAGTAGTCACCGGGACAGGGGGCGCGTTGAGCAGTTCTTC; CDR3 protein: CASSHRDRGRVEQFF; D gene: TRBD1; J gene: TRBJ2-1; V gene: TRBV19; clone size: -
CDR3 DNA: TGTGCCAGCAGTTCAAGACAGGGCAATGAGCAGTTCTTC; CDR3 protein: CASSSRQGNEQFF; D gene: TRBD1; J gene: TRBJ2-1; V gene: TRBV27; clone size: -
CDR3 DNA: TGTGCCAGTAGTCCCGCCTCCTGGACTAGGAACTATGGCTACACCTTC; CDR3 protein: CASSPASWTRNYGYTF; D gene: -; J gene: TRBJ1-2; V gene: TRBV19; clone size: -
CDR3 DNA: TGTGCCAGCAGCTTACCCCGGACAGGGAAACAGACCCAGTACTTC; CDR3 protein: CASSLPRTGKQTQYF; D gene: TRBD1; J gene: TRBJ2-5; V gene: TRBV7-8; clone size: many
CDR3 DNA: TGTGCCAGCAGCTTAGCCCATCTAGCGGGGAACACTGAAGCTTTCTTT; CDR3 protein: CASSLAHLAGNTEAFF; D gene: -; J gene: TRBJ1-1; V gene: TRBV7-2; clone size: -
CDR3 DNA: TGTGCCAGCAGCTCTAGCGGGGGGGCAGGAGAGACCCAGTACTTC; CDR3 protein: CASSSSGGAGETQYF; D gene: TRBD2; J gene: TRBJ2-5; V gene: TRBV9; clone size: -
CDR3 DNA: TGTGCCAGCAGCGTAGACATGCCAGGTCGAAATTCACCCCTCCACTTT; CDR3 protein: CASSVDMPGRNSPLHF; D gene: -; J gene: TRBJ1-6; V gene: TRBV9; clone size: -
CDR3 DNA: TGCGCCAGCTCCGTAGGGACTAGCGGGGGGGCTAGTGAGCAGTTCTTC; CDR3 protein: CASSVGTSGGASEQFF; D gene: TRBD2; J gene: TRBJ2-1; V gene: TRBV5-1; clone size: -
CDR3 DNA: TGTGCCAGCAGCTCTCCGTTTTCGGGGAGGTCCTACAATGAGCAGTTCTTC; CDR3 protein: CASSSPFSGRSYNEQFF; D gene: -; J gene: TRBJ2-1; V gene: TRBV28; clone size: -
CDR3 DNA: TGTGCCAGCAGCACCAGGGGGCCTGAAAACACCATATATTTT; CDR3 protein: CASSTRGPENTIYF; D gene: TRBD1; J gene: TRBJ1-3; V gene: TRBV3-1/TRBV3-2; clone size: -
CDR3 DNA: TGTGCCAGCTCAGACAGGGACACCGGGGAGCTGTTTTTT; CDR3 protein: CASSDRDTGELFF; D gene: TRBD1; J gene: TRBJ2-2; V gene: TRBV18; clone size: -
CDR3 DNA: TGCGCCAGCAGCCAACGGATGTTACAGGGGCCGCGCCAGCCCCAGCATTTT; CDR3 protein: CASSQRMLQGPRQPQHF; D gene: TRBD1; J gene: TRBJ1-5; V gene: TRBV4-1; clone size: few
CDR3 DNA: TGTGCCAGCAGTCCGGGACAGCAAGAGACCCAGTACTTC; CDR3 protein: CASSPGQQETQYF; D gene: TRBD1; J gene: TRBJ2-5; V gene: TRBV6-6; clone size: many
CDR3 DNA: TGCGCCAGCAGCTTGACAGGGGGAAGTGAGACCCAGTACTTC; CDR3 protein: CASSLTGGSETQYF; D gene: TRBD1; J gene: TRBJ2-5; V gene: TRBV5-1; clone size: -
CDR3 DNA: TGTGCCAGCAGCCAAGACAGGGCTGGCTACACCTTC; CDR3 protein: CASSQDRAGYTF; D gene: -; J gene: TRBJ1-2; V gene: TRBV3-1/TRBV3-2; clone size: -
CDR3 DNA: TGTGCCAGCAGCTTAGGGCCGGGACTAGGGACAGATACGCAGTATTTT; CDR3 protein: CASSLGPGLGTDTQYF; D gene: TRBD2; J gene: TRBJ2-3; V gene: TRBV7-2; clone size: -
CDR3 DNA: TGCAGCGTTGACGGGGGTTGGACTGAAGCTTTCTTT; CDR3 protein: CSVDGGWTEAFF; D gene: -; J gene: TRBJ1-1; V gene: TRBV29-1; clone size: -
CDR3 DNA: TGTGCCAGCAGCTTAGCGGGTAACTATGGCTACACCTTC; CDR3 protein: CASSLAGNYGYTF; D gene: -; J gene: TRBJ1-2; V gene: TRBV11-2; clone size: -
CDR3 DNA: TGTGCCAGCAGCCTCGGGGGCAGGGGGTTTGAGCAGTTCTTC; CDR3 protein: CASSLGGRGFEQFF; D gene: -; J gene: TRBJ2-1; V gene: TRBV6-2/TRBV6-3; clone size: -